Presented here are 29 T cell receptor beta chains from one specimen sequenced in a study of PD-1 blockade in classical Hodgkin lymphoma. This table comes from immunoSEQ multiplex PCR, and its TCRdb copy is limited to in-frame clones, with some not included. Of about 50,000 clones listed, around 76% are singletons. Time point here: cycle 4 day 1 (C4D1), after about 6 weeks of nivolumab. Every patient experienced relapse after autologous stem cell transplantation, and brentuximab vedotin exposure varied. Sample: peripheral blood mononuclear cells (PBMCs), taken before the fourth cycle of nivolumab. These receptors all stem from a human donor with classical Hodgkin lymphoma.

The CDR3 DNA is TGTGCCAGCAGCGTAGGAACTAGCGGGAGGGCTTTCACAGATACGCAGTATTTT. It translates to CASSVGTSGRAFTDTQYF. V gene TRBV9 combines with J gene TRBJ2-3, with 13 bases that match TRBD2. Germline CDR1 is SGDLS and CDR2 is YYNGEE. The ends lost 0 bases at V and 2 bases at J; junction bases unmatched: 6. The CDR3 is 18 residues long.

The gene calls are TRBV7-6 and TRBJ2-2, with TRBD1 as a possible D gene (5 bases). Trimming pared 1 base from V and 3 bases from J, leaving 6 bases between. CDR3 length: 14 amino acids. Germline CDR1 is SGHVS and CDR2 is FNYEAQ. The DNA for the CDR3 is TGTGCCAGCAGCTTAGTCAGGGACACCGGGGAGCTGTTTTTT. This codes for CASSLVRDTGELFF.

The chain is built from TRBV18 and TRBJ2-1; TRBD2 agrees at 8 bases. Germline trimming cut 3 bases from V and 0 bases from J; bases unmatched to any gene: 1. CDR1 and CDR2 from the germline V gene are KGHSH and LQKENI. The CDR3 contains 15 residues. The CDR3 sequence is CASSPLAGSYNEQFF. For the CDR3, the DNA is TGTGCCAGCTCACCCCTAGCGGGCTCCTACAATGAGCAGTTCTTC.

This CDR3 is CASSRGRAYEQYF. The CDR3 coding sequence is TGTGCCAGCAGTCGAGGGAGGGCCTACGAGCAGTACTTC. J is TRBJ2-7 and V is TRBV6-5, with 7 bases identical to TRBD2. The CDR3 sequence is 13 residues long. Germline V gives CDR1 MNHEY, CDR2 SVGAGI. The junction had 3 bases not matched to a gene; V was cut back by 5 bases and J by 2 bases.

The chain couples TRBV6-1 to TRBJ1-3; D remains unclear. V gave up 6 bases and J gave up 0 bases, with 9 bases separating them. Germline V gives CDR1 MNHNS, CDR2 SASEGT. The CDR3 totals 14 residues. CDR3: CASRPTDSGNTIYF. The CDR3 bases are TGTGCCAGCAGGCCTACAGACTCTGGAAACACCATATATTTT.

The rearrangement links TRBV5-4 to TRBJ2-1, with D perhaps matching TRBD2 (5 bases). The germline gives CDR1 SGHNT, CDR2 YYREEE (reference sequence). Trimming took off 3 bases at V and 0 bases at J, with 13 bases between the two ends. The CDR3 totals 16 residues. The CDR3 is CASSSAGVSSYNEQFF. The CDR3 nucleotides read TGTGCCAGCAGCTCTGCCGGGGTGAGCTCCTACAATGAGCAGTTCTTC. The full variable domain, in which reference TRBV5-4 and TRBJ2-1 provide the parts outside the CDR3, is ETGVTQSPTHLIKTRGQQVTLRCSSQSGHNTVSWYQQALGQGPQFIFQYYREEENGRGNFPPRFSGLQFPNYSSELNVNALELDDSALYLCASSSAGVSSYNEQFFGPGTRLTVL.

The V call is TRBV13, the J call TRBJ2-3; D may be TRBD1 (6 bases). The CDR3 runs 14 residues. Trimming pared 5 bases from V and 9 bases from J, leaving 18 bases between. Per germline, CDR1 PRHDT and CDR2 FYEKMQ (reference sequence). CDR3 coding DNA: TGTGCCAGCAGCCGGTGGACTTCCCAGGGGACGCAGTATTTT. This sequence encodes CASSRWTSQGTQYF.

The chain recombines TRBV11-3 with TRBJ2-5; D might be TRBD2 (5 bases). The germline V and J ends were trimmed by 7 bases and 1 base, with 16 bases remaining between them. Per the germline V gene, CDR1 is SGHNT and CDR2 is YENEEA. The length of the CDR3 is 15 residues. The CDR3 loop is CASTPGTSRQETQYF. In DNA, the CDR3 is TGTGCCAGCACCCCCGGAACTAGTCGCCAAGAGACCCAGTACTTC.

Concerning this clone: One junction end does not reproduce the germline sequence, and a read error may be involved. This chain links TRBV2 with TRBJ2-5; D tentatively fits TRBD1 or TRBD2 (5 bases each). This CDR3 is built from 15 residues. Germline-derived CDR1 and CDR2 are SNHLY and FYNNEI. The DNA for the CDR3 is TGTGCCAGCACCCCCCTGTTCGGGACCCAAGGGACCCAGTACTTC. Protein product: CASTPLFGTQGTQYF. The full variable domain, rest sourced from reference TRBV2 and TRBJ2-5, is EPEVTQTPSHQVTQMGQEVILRCVPISNHLYFYWYRQILGQKVEFLVSFYNNEISEKSEIFDDQFSVERPDGSNFTLKIRSTKLEDSAMYFCASTPLFGTQGTQYFGPGTRLLVL.

This clone was found once. V is TRBV5-1 and J is TRBJ2-1; 9 nucleotides agree with TRBD2. Trimming cost V 0 bases and J 8 bases; bases outside gene matches: 9. The V gene's germline CDR1 is SGHRS and CDR2 YFSETQ. The CDR3 is made up of 16 amino acids. CDR3 bases: TGCGCCAGCAGCTTGGGGATAGCGGGAGTTATGGATGAGCAGTTCTTC. It encodes CASSLGIAGVMDEQFF.

CDR3 region: CASSVGQATSYEQYF. CDR3 bases: TGTGCCAGCAGCGTAGGTCAGGCCACCTCCTACGAGCAGTACTTC. The rearrangement joins TRBV9 to TRBJ2-7, with D hard to call. Germline V lookup: CDR1 SGDLS, CDR2 YYNGEE. The V end lost 0 bases, the J end lost 0 bases, and 10 bases lay between the germline ends. The CDR3 length is 15 residues.

The gene calls are TRBV7-9 and TRBJ2-7; D gene uncertain. The CDR3 runs to 12 residues. V was clipped by 0 bases and J by 5 bases, with 5 bases between them. Germline V gene data show CDR1 as SEHNR and CDR2 as FQNEAQ (reference sequence). The CDR3 protein is CASSLANHEQYF. The CDR3 DNA reads TGTGCCAGCAGCTTAGCGAACCACGAGCAGTACTTC.

V gene TRBV7-8 combines with J gene TRBJ2-5; 9 bases line up with TRBD1. The length of the CDR3 is 13 residues. V shed 5 bases and J 5 bases; nucleotides not matched to a gene: 3. Germline CDR1 and CDR2: SGHVS and FQNEAQ. The CDR3 loop is CASSLGQGETQYF. CDR3 sequence (DNA): TGTGCCAGCAGCCTTGGACAGGGGGAGACCCAGTACTTC.

This sequence joins TRBV27 and TRBJ2-7; the D gene is possibly TRBD2 (6 bases). V was clipped by 6 bases and J by 5 bases, with 23 bases between them. The CDR3 is made up of 16 amino acids. The germline V gene encodes CDR1 MNHEY and CDR2 SMNVEV (reference sequence). Here the CDR3 DNA reads TGTGCCAGCAGCCCAAGGGTCGGATCGGGGGTTCACGAGCAGTACTTC. Translated: CASSPRVGSGVHEQYF.

The V gene is TRBV28, the J gene TRBJ2-7, with D uncertain. V was trimmed by 5 bases and J by 9 bases, leaving 14 bases between them. Germline-derived CDR1 and CDR2 are MDHEN and SYDVKM. The CDR3 consists of 12 residues. Written as DNA, the CDR3 is TGTGCCAGCAGTACCGCCGGGTACCGGCAGTACTTC. It translates to CASSTAGYRQYF.

The V gene is TRBV7-2, the J gene TRBJ1-1, with D unclear. This CDR3 spans 15 amino acids. Trimming removed 2 bases from V and 3 bases from J, with 13 bases in between. The germline V gene encodes CDR1 SGHTA and CDR2 FQGNSA. DNA for the CDR3: TGTGCCAGCAGCTTAAGGGTCAAGAGGGACACTGAAGCTTTCTTT. Protein product: CASSLRVKRDTEAFF.

The rearrangement links TRBV5-6 to TRBJ2-1, with a possible D match to TRBD1 (5 bases). The V and J ends lost 2 bases and 3 bases respectively, with 9 bases between them. Germline CDR1 and CDR2: SGHDT and YYEEEE. The CDR3 length is 14 residues. This CDR3 reads CASSFGQDYNEQFF. The CDR3 DNA is TGTGCCAGCAGCTTTGGACAAGACTACAATGAGCAGTTCTTC.

This clone was seen once. The chain uses TRBV28 and TRBJ2-1; 8 bases are shared with TRBD1. CDR1 and CDR2 (germline): MDHEN, SYDVKM. The CDR3 has 15 residues. The ends lost 5 bases at V and 3 bases at J; junction bases unmatched: 6. The CDR3 coding sequence is TGTGCCAGCAGTATGTCCGGGACAGGCTACAATGAGCAGTTCTTC. The encoded protein is CASSMSGTGYNEQFF.

The J gene is TRBJ2-7, the V gene TRBV5-1, with D unclear. This CDR3 comprises 18 residues. CDR1 and CDR2 from the germline V gene are SGHRS and YFSETQ. With 1 base removed from V and 1 base from J, the gap between germline ends came to 21 bases. DNA for the CDR3: TGCGCCAGCAGCTTGAGGCCGGCTGCTGTGTCTGTTTCCTACGAGCAGTACTTC. Translated: CASSLRPAAVSVSYEQYF.

In DNA form, the CDR3 reads TGTGCCAGCCTTAGACTCCGGGACAGCACCTATGGCTACACCTTC. Encoded protein: CASLRLRDSTYGYTF. J is TRBJ1-2 and V is TRBV6-6; 7 bases are a match to TRBD1. From germline, CDR1 is MNHNY and CDR2 SVGAGI (reference sequence). Trimming took 8 bases from V and 4 from J; bases not matched to a gene: 13. The CDR3 contains 15 residues.

The rearrangement uses TRBV6-5 and TRBJ1-2; D remains unclear. This CDR3 spans 14 amino acids. CDR1 is MNHEY and CDR2 is SVGAGI in the germline V gene. V lost 0 bases, J lost 7 bases, and 12 bases lay in between. CDR3 sequence: CASSYSPGEPGYTF. In DNA, the CDR3 is TGTGCCAGCAGTTACTCTCCGGGTGAACCTGGCTACACCTTC.

On this clone itself: A junction end diverges from the germline sequence, so it may reflect a read error. The V call is TRBV7-7, the J call TRBJ2-3; 12 bases align to TRBD2. Germline V gene sequence: CDR1 SSHAT, CDR2 FNYEAQ (reference sequence). The CDR3 loop spans 21 amino acids. The CDR3, as DNA: TGTGCTAGCAGCCGGACGATCCTGGGGCTAGCGGGAGGGGTTCTCACAGATACGCAGTATTTT. This codes for CASSRTILGLAGGVLTDTQYF.

In this sample, this clone turned up a few times. V and J are TRBV7-6 and TRBJ1-4; the D gene is possibly TRBD1 (6 bases). Germline V gives CDR1 SGHVS, CDR2 FNYEAQ. The V gene lost 4 bases and the J gene lost 8 bases, with 14 bases spanning the gap. The CDR3 sequence is 14 residues long. CDR3 sequence: CASSSRGVGEKLFF. The CDR3 nucleotides read TGTGCCAGCAGCTCAAGGGGGGTAGGGGAAAAACTGTTTTTT.

This chain links TRBV4-1 with TRBJ2-7; 10 nucleotides align to TRBD2. Trimming removed 4 bases from V and 3 bases from J; junction bases left unmatched: 0. The CDR3 runs 13 residues. Per the germline V gene, CDR1 is MGHRA and CDR2 is YSYEKL. The CDR3 region has the DNA TGCGCCAGCAGCCTAGCGGGGGGCTACGAGCAGTACTTC. It encodes CASSLAGGYEQYF.

The V call is TRBV9, the J call TRBJ2-5, with D perhaps TRBD2 (6 bases). Germline V gene lookup returns CDR1 SGDLS and CDR2 YYNGEE. This CDR3 region has 14 residues. The ends were cut back, 3 bases at V and 5 bases at J, with 14 bases in the middle. This CDR3 reads CASSDARGGETQYF. DNA of the CDR3: TGTGCCAGCAGCGACGCCCGTGGGGGGGAGACCCAGTACTTC.

This chain connects TRBV18 to TRBJ2-7, with 7 bases lining up with TRBD1. From germline, CDR1 is KGHSH and CDR2 LQKENI. Trimming removed 4 bases from V and 3 bases from J; junction bases left unmatched: 3. The CDR3 extends over 13 amino acids. CDR3 nucleotide sequence: TGTGCCAGCTCACAGGGGGCAAACTACGAGCAGTACTTC. Encoded protein: CASSQGANYEQYF.

This chain uses TRBV9 with TRBJ2-2, with 10 bases lining up with TRBD1. The CDR3 is made up of 15 amino acids. The J segment lost 3 bases and the V segment lost 4 bases, leaving 3 bases of the junction unmatched. The V gene's germline CDR1 is SGDLS and CDR2 YYNGEE. CDR3 DNA sequence: TGTGCCAGCAGCATGACAGGGGGCTACACCGGGGAGCTGTTTTTT. It is translated as CASSMTGGYTGELFF.

This clone was recorded a few times. The genes are TRBV18 and TRBJ2-7; D is unclear. CDR3 length: 14 residues. The V end was cut by 4 bases, the J end by 6 bases, with 16 bases between. Germline values: CDR1 KGHSH, CDR2 LQKENI. CDR3 sequence: CASSRQAHLGEQYF. Written as DNA, the CDR3 is TGTGCCAGCTCACGTCAGGCACACCTTGGCGAGCAGTACTTC.

This clone was seen repeatedly, ten times or more. This chain joins TRBV9 and TRBJ2-2; D is ambiguous. The CDR3 is made up of 13 amino acids. V was clipped by 0 bases and J by 6 bases, with 6 bases between them. CDR1 and CDR2 from the germline V gene are SGDLS and YYNGEE. The CDR3, as DNA: TGTGCCAGCAGCGTAGGGGATTCCGGGGAGCTGTTTTTT. This gives the protein CASSVGDSGELFF.